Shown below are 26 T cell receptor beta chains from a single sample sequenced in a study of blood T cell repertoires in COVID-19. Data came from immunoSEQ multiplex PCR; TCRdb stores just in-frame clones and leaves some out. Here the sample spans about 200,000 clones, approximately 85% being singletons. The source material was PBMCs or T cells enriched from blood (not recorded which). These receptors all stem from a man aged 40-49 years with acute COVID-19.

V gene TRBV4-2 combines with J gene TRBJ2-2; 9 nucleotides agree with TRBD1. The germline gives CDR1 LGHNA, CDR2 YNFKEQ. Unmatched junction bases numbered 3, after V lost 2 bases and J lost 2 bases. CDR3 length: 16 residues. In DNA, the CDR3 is TGTGCCAGCAGCCAACCCACAGGGGGCAACACCGGGGAGCTGTTTTTT. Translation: CASSQPTGGNTGELFF.

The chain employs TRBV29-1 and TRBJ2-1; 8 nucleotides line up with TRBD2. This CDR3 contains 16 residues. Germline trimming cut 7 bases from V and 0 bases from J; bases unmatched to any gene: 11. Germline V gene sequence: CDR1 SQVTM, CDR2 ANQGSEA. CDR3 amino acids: CSADGTRVSSYNEQFF. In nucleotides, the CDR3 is TGCAGCGCTGACGGGACTAGGGTAAGCTCCTACAATGAGCAGTTCTTC.

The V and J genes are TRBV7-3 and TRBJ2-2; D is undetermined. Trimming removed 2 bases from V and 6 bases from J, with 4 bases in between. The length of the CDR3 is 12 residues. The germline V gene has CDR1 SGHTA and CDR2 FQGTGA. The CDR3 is CASSLLPGELFF. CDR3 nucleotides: TGTGCCAGCAGCTTACTCCCCGGGGAGCTGTTTTTT.

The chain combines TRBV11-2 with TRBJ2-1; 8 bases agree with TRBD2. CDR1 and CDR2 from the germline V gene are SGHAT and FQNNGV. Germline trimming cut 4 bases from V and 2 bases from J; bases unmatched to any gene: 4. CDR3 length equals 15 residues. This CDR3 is CASSSTGLAYNEQFF. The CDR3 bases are TGTGCCAGCAGCTCCACGGGACTAGCCTACAATGAGCAGTTCTTC. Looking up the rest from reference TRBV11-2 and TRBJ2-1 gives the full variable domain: EAGVAQSPRYKIIEKRQSVAFWCNPISGHATLYWYQQILGQGPKLLIQFQNNGVVDDSQLPKDRFSAERLKGVDSTLKIQPAKLEDSAVYLCASSSTGLAYNEQFFGPGTRLTVL.

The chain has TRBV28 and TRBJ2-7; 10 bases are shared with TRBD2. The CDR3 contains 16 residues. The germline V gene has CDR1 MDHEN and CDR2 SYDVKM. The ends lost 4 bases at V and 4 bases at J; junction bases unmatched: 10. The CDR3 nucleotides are TGTGCCAGCAGTTCGTCTAGCGGGAGCCTTTTTTACGAGCAGTACTTC. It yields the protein CASSSSSGSLFYEQYF.

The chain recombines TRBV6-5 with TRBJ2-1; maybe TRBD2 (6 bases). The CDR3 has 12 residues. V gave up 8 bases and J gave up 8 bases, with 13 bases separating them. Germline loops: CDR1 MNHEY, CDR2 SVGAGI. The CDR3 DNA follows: TGTGCCAGCCCTGGGGGGATAGATGAGCAGTTCTTC. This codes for CASPGGIDEQFF.

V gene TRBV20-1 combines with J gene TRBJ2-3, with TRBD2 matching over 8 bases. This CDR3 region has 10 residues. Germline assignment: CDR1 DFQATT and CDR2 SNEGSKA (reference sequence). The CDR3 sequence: CGAGADTQYF. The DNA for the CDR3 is TGCGGAGCGGGAGCAGATACGCAGTATTTT.

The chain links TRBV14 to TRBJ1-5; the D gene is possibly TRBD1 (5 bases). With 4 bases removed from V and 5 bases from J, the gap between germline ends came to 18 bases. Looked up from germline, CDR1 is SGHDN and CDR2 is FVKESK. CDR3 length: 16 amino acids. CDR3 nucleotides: TGTGCCAGCAGCCTAAGGAGGGGCATAACCTATCAGCCCCAGCATTTT. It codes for CASSLRRGITYQPQHF.

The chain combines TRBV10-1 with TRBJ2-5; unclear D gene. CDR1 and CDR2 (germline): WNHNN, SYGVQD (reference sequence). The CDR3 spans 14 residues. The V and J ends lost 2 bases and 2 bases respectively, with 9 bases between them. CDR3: CASSEGLTQETQYF. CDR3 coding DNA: TGCGCCAGCAGTGAGGGGCTAACGCAAGAGACCCAGTACTTC.

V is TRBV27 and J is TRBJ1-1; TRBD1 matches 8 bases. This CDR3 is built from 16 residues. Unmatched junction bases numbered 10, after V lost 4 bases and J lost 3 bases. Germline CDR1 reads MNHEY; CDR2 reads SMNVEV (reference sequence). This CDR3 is CASSSDRGFGDTEAFF. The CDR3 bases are TGTGCCAGCAGTTCCGACAGGGGTTTTGGGGACACTGAAGCTTTCTTT.

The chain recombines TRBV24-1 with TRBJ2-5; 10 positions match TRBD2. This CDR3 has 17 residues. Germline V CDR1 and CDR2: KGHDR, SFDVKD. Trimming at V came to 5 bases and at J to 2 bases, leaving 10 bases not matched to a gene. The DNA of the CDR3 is TGTGCCACCAGTGCGGGGAGACTAGCGGGCAAACAAGAGACCCAGTACTTC. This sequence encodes CATSAGRLAGKQETQYF.

The CDR3 loop is CASSSIRDSIYEQYF. The CDR3 region has the DNA TGTGCCAGCAGCTCGATCCGGGACTCCATATACGAGCAGTACTTC. The chain combines TRBV6-2 or TRBV6-3 with TRBJ2-7, with D possibly TRBD2 on 6 matching bases. V shed 6 bases and J shed 4 bases, with 19 bases lying between them. Germline CDR1 and CDR2: MNHEY and SVGEGT. CDR3 size: 15 residues.

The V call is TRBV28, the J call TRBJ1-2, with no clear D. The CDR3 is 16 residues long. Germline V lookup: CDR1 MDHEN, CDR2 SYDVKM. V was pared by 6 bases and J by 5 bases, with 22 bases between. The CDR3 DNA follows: TGTGCCAGCAGCGGAAGTAGGTTCTCGGGATCTTATGGCTACACCTTC. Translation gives CASSGSRFSGSYGYTF.

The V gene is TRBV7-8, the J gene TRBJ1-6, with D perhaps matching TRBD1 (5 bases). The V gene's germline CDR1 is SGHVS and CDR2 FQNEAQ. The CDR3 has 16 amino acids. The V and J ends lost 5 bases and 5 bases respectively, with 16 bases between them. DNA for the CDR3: TGTGCCAGCAGCGAAATTAACGACAGAGATAATTCACCCCTCCACTTT. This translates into CASSEINDRDNSPLHF.

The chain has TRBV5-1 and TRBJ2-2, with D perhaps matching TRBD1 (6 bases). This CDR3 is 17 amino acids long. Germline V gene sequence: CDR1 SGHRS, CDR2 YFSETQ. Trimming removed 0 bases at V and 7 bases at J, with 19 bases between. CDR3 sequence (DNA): TGCGCCAGCAGCTTGGCAGGGCGTCAGGGGAGTAACGGGGAGCTGTTTTTT. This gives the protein CASSLAGRQGSNGELFF. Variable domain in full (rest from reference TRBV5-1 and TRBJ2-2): KAGVTQTPRYLIKTRGQQVTLSCSPISGHRSVSWYQQTPGQGLQFLFEYFSETQRNKGNFPGRFSGRQFSNSRSEMNVSTLELGDSALYLCASSLAGRQGSNGELFFGEGSRLTVL.

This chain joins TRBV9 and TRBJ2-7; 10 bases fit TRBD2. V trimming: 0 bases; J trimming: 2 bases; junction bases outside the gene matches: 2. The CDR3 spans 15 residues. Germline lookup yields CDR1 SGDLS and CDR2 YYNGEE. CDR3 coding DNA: TGTGCCAGCAGCGTAGCTAGCGGGAGTGCCTACGAGCAGTACTTC. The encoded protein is CASSVASGSAYEQYF.

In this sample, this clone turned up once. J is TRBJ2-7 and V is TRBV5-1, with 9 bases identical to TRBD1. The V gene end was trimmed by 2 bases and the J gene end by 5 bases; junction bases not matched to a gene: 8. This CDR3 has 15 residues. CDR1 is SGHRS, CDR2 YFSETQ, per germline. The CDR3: CASSFKGQGDHEQYF. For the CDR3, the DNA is TGCGCCAGCAGCTTTAAGGGACAGGGTGACCACGAGCAGTACTTC. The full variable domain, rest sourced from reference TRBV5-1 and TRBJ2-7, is KAGVTQTPRYLIKTRGQQVTLSCSPISGHRSVSWYQQTPGQGLQFLFEYFSETQRNKGNFPGRFSGRQFSNSRSEMNVSTLELGDSALYLCASSFKGQGDHEQYFGPGTRLTVT.

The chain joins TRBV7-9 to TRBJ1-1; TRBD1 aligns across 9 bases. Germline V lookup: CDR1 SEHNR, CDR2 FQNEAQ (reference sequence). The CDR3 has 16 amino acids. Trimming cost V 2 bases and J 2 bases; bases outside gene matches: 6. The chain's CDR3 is CASSLPLTGGNTEAFF. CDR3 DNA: TGTGCCAGCAGCTTACCCCTGACAGGGGGTAACACTGAAGCTTTCTTT.

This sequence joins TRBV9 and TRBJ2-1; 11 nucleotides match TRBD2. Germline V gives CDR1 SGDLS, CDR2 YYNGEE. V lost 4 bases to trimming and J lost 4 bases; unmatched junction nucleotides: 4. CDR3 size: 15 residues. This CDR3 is CASSPGLAVYNEQFF. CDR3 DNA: TGTGCCAGCAGCCCGGGACTAGCGGTATACAATGAGCAGTTCTTC.

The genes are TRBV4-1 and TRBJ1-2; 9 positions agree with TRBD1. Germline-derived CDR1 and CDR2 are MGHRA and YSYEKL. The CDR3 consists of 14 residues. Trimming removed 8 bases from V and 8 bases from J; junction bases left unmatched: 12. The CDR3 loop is CASQYSGTGRGYTF. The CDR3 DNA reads TGCGCCAGCCAGTATTCGGGGACAGGGCGAGGCTACACCTTC.

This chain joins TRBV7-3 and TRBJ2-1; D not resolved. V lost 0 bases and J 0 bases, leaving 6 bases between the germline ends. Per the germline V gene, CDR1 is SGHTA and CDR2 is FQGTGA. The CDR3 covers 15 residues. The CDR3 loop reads CASSLTGPSYNEQFF. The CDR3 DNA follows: TGTGCCAGCAGCTTAACGGGCCCCTCCTACAATGAGCAGTTCTTC.

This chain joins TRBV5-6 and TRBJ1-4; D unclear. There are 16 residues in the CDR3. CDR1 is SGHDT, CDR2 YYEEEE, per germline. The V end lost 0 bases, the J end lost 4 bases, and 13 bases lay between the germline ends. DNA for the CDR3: TGTGCCAGCAGCTTGGTCCTGGACGGGGATAATGAAAAACTGTTTTTT. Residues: CASSLVLDGDNEKLFF.

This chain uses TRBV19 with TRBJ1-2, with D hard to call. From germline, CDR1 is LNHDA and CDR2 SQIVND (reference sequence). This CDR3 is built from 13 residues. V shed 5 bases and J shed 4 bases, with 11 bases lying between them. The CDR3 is CASSHGLFYGYTF. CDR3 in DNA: TGTGCCAGTAGTCACGGACTCTTCTATGGCTACACCTTC.

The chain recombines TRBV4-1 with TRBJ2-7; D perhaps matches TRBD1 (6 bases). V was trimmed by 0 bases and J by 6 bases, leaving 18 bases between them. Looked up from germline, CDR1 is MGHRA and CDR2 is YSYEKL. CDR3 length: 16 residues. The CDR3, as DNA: TGCGCCAGCAGCCAAGAAGAAGGCAGGGGACGGAGCGAGCAGTACTTC. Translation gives CASSQEEGRGRSEQYF.

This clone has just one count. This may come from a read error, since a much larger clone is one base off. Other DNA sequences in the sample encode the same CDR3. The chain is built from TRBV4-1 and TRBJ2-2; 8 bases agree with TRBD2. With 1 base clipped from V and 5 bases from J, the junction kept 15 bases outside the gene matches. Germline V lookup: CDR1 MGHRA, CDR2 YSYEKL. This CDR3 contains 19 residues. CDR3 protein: CASSQVVAGGGRGTGELFF. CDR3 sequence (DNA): TGCGCCAGCAGCCAAGTTGTAGCGGGCGGGGGGCGAGGGACCGGGGAGCTGTTTTTT.

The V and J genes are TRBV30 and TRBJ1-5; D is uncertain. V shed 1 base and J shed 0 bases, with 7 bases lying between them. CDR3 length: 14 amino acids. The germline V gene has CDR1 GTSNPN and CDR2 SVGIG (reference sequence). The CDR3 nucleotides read TGTGCCTGGAGTGCAGGCCTTAGCAATCAGCCCCAGCATTTT. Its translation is CAWSAGLSNQPQHF.